Below are 27 T cell receptor beta chains sequenced from a single sample in a study of T cell responses to AZD1222 COVID-19 vaccine (dated by TCRdb to the early 2020s). This sample's time point label indicates: baseline before first vaccination. The library was obtained by the immunoSEQ multiplex PCR assay. Held by TCRdb, this immuneACCESS table contains in-frame sequences only and omits some clones. Under half of the omission traces to an unresolved V gene where checked; the cause of the rest is unknown. Within this sample are about 85,000 clones, with roughly 90% of them counted one time only. The top ten hold around 3% of the sample. This specimen was peripheral blood, taken on day 0 of AZD1222 vaccination. The receptors were sampled from an adult in good health.

V is TRBV11-1 and J is TRBJ2-7, with 12 bases aligning to TRBD2. Germline CDR1 SGHAT, CDR2 FQDESV (reference sequence). Trimming at V came to 5 bases and at J to 4 bases, leaving 6 bases not matched to a gene. This CDR3 spans 15 amino acids. CDR3 loop: CASSVGTSGLYEQYF. DNA of the CDR3: TGTGCCAGCAGCGTTGGGACTAGCGGGTTGTACGAGCAGTACTTC.

The V call is TRBV7-8, the J call TRBJ2-1; possible D gene TRBD2, 5 bases. V was trimmed by 5 bases and J by 8 bases, leaving 10 bases between them. The CDR3 runs to 12 residues. Germline CDR1 reads SGHVS; CDR2 reads FQNEAQ. Written as DNA, the CDR3 is TGTGCCAGCAGCAACCAGAGGGATGAGCAGTTCTTC. Protein: CASSNQRDEQFF.

In its sample, this clone was seen a few times. The chain uses TRBV5-1 and TRBJ2-7, with TRBD1 matching over 7 bases. This CDR3 has 14 amino acids. The V segment lost 1 base and the J segment 8 bases; nucleotides outside the gene matches: 9. Germline-derived CDR1 and CDR2 are SGHRS and YFSETQ. CDR3 sequence (DNA): TGCGCCAGCAGCTTGACGGCAGGGGGTACGCAGCAGTACTTC. Protein sequence: CASSLTAGGTQQYF.

This rearrangement joins TRBV19 to TRBJ1-2; D remains ambiguous. Germline loops: CDR1 LNHDA, CDR2 SQIVND (reference sequence). Trimming left V 5 bases short and J 1 base short, with 17 bases between. The CDR3 spans 16 residues. In DNA form, the CDR3 reads TGTGCCAGTAGTCGGGTTTCGGGCTTACTTAACTATGGCTACACCTTC. This codes for CASSRVSGLLNYGYTF.

J is TRBJ2-2 and V is TRBV19; the match to TRBD2 covers 7 bases. This CDR3 has 17 residues. The germline V gene encodes CDR1 LNHDA and CDR2 SQIVND (reference sequence). Losses at the gene ends were 4 bases for V and 4 bases for J; bases not matched to a gene: 12. The CDR3, as DNA: TGTGCCAGTAGTAATCTCGGTCGAAGCGGGGTCACCGGGGAGCTGTTTTTT. Translated, it gives CASSNLGRSGVTGELFF. The full variable domain, its missing parts supplied by reference TRBV19 and TRBJ2-2, is DGGITQSPKYLFRKEGQNVTLSCEQNLNHDAMYWYRQDPGQGLRLIYYSQIVNDFQKGDIAEGYSVSREKKESFPLTVTSAQKNPTAFYLCASSNLGRSGVTGELFFGEGSRLTVL.

The chain combines TRBV6-6 with TRBJ1-5; D ambiguous. Looked up from germline, CDR1 is MNHNY and CDR2 is SVGAGI (reference sequence). The CDR3 consists of 11 residues. V gave up 9 bases and J gave up 8 bases, with 11 bases separating them. CDR3 coding DNA: TGTGCCAGTGCTCGTGGAGAGCCCCAGCATTTT. Translation gives CASARGEPQHF.

The CDR3 is CATSDLYRENTGELFF. The DNA for the CDR3 is TGTGCCACCAGTGATTTGTACAGGGAAAACACCGGGGAGCTGTTTTTT. The chain joins TRBV24-1 to TRBJ2-2; TRBD1 might be the D (6 bases). The CDR3 is 16 amino acids. Trimming removed 0 bases from V and 2 bases from J, with 9 bases in between. Germline CDR1 KGHDR, CDR2 SFDVKD.

This clone was seen a few times. The chain links TRBV19 to TRBJ2-7, with TRBD1 matching 7 bases. Trimming at V came to 5 bases and at J to 2 bases, leaving 12 bases not matched to a gene. Germline values: CDR1 LNHDA, CDR2 SQIVND (reference sequence). The CDR3 has 16 residues. This CDR3 is CASSPSSRTGTYEQYF. For the CDR3, the DNA is TGTGCCAGTAGTCCCTCCTCAAGGACAGGAACCTACGAGCAGTACTTC.

This rearrangement joins TRBV11-2 to TRBJ2-6; the D is unclear. The germline V gene has CDR1 SGHAT and CDR2 FQNNGV. Trimming took off 1 base at V and 1 base at J, with 11 bases between the two ends. The CDR3 has 17 residues. The CDR3 nucleotides read TGTGCCAGCAGCTTAGGGGCGATGGTATCTGGGGCCAACGTCCTGACTTTC. Translated: CASSLGAMVSGANVLTF. Filled out from reference TRBV11-2 and TRBJ2-6, the complete variable domain reads EAGVAQSPRYKIIEKRQSVAFWCNPISGHATLYWYQQILGQGPKLLIQFQNNGVVDDSQLPKDRFSAERLKGVDSTLKIQPAKLEDSAVYLCASSLGAMVSGANVLTFGAGSRLTVL.

The CDR3 DNA reads TGTGCCAGCAGTTCTCGGACCGGGACAGGGGGGGGTGGCTACGAGCAGTACTTC. It translates to CASSSRTGTGGGGYEQYF. This chain links TRBV27 with TRBJ2-7; the match to TRBD1 covers 11 bases. Looked up from germline, CDR1 is MNHEY and CDR2 is SMNVEV (reference sequence). The CDR3 loop spans 18 amino acids. J lost 3 bases, V lost 4 bases, and 14 bases had no gene match.

As to this clone: Other DNA sequences from this sample encode an identical CDR3 as well. The chain carries TRBV19 and TRBJ1-5; D may be TRBD1 (6 bases). The germline gives CDR1 LNHDA, CDR2 SQIVND (reference sequence). This CDR3 spans 14 amino acids. V was clipped by 6 bases and J by 2 bases, with 11 bases between them. The CDR3 DNA reads as TGTGCCAGTAGGGGAGGGGGGGGCAATCAGCCCCAGCATTTT. Its protein is CASRGGGGNQPQHF.

V is TRBV5-1 and J is TRBJ2-4; TRBD1 aligns across 9 bases. This CDR3 spans 14 amino acids. Germline-derived CDR1 and CDR2 are SGHRS and YFSETQ. After removal of 4 bases from V and 9 bases from J, the junction contained 8 bases not matched to a gene. CDR3 amino acids: CASSQGTGIVIQYF. The CDR3 DNA sequence: TGCGCCAGCAGCCAAGGGACAGGGATTGTCATTCAGTACTTC.

V and J are TRBV29-1 and TRBJ1-2; D remains ambiguous. Looked up from germline, CDR1 is SQVTM and CDR2 is ANQGSEA. The CDR3 totals 14 residues. V shed 4 bases and J shed 2 bases, with 14 bases lying between them. The CDR3 nucleotides are TGCAGCGTTGTACGGCAGGTCCAGAACTATGGCTACACCTTC. Its protein product is CSVVRQVQNYGYTF.

The chain combines TRBV28 with TRBJ1-5, with 7 bases that match TRBD1. V lost 5 bases to trimming and J lost 2 bases; unmatched junction nucleotides: 3. Germline loops: CDR1 MDHEN, CDR2 SYDVKM. The CDR3 extends over 14 amino acids. CDR3 in amino acids: CASSRDRGNQPQHF. In DNA form, the CDR3 reads TGTGCCAGCAGTCGAGACAGGGGCAATCAGCCCCAGCATTTT.

The chain joins TRBV19 to TRBJ1-4; 10 bases map to TRBD1. The junction had 5 bases not matched to a gene; V was cut back by 6 bases and J by 4 bases. The germline V gene encodes CDR1 LNHDA and CDR2 SQIVND (reference sequence). This CDR3 comprises 15 residues. The CDR3 nucleotides read TGTGCCAGTAGCCAGACAGGGGGCCGTAATGAAAAACTGTTTTTT. Its translation is CASSQTGGRNEKLFF.

This chain connects TRBV19 to TRBJ2-1; a possible D gene is TRBD2 (6 bases). This CDR3 contains 14 residues. V was shortened by 8 bases and J by 3 bases, with 14 bases between the two germline ends. CDR1 is LNHDA, CDR2 SQIVND, per germline (reference sequence). The CDR3 DNA reads TGTGCCAGTCGAGTGGGCGGGGTCTACAATGAGCAGTTCTTC. This sequence encodes CASRVGGVYNEQFF.

This clone showed up just once. V gene TRBV7-9 combines with J gene TRBJ1-6; 9 nucleotides align to TRBD1. Germline-derived CDR1 and CDR2 are SEHNR and FQNEAQ (reference sequence). This CDR3 comprises 15 residues. The trim removed 5 bases at V and 9 bases at J, leaving 8 bases unmatched. The CDR3 nucleotides read TGTGCCAGCAGCCCTCCCGGGACAGGGTTTTCACCCCTCCACTTT. Its translation is CASSPPGTGFSPLHF.

The V gene is TRBV5-1, the J gene TRBJ2-7; tentative D call: TRBD1 (5 bases). The CDR3 is made up of 12 amino acids. The V gene's germline CDR1 is SGHRS and CDR2 YFSETQ. Trimming took off 5 bases at V and 2 bases at J, with 8 bases between the two ends. The CDR3 nucleotides read TGCGCCAGCAGTACACAGGCCTACGAGCAGTACTTC. It codes for CASSTQAYEQYF.

Only one count was recorded for this clone. The chain joins TRBV19 to TRBJ1-6, with 7 bases aligning to TRBD1. The CDR3 runs 13 residues. Germline values: CDR1 LNHDA, CDR2 SQIVND (reference sequence). Trimming took 8 bases from V and 8 from J; bases not matched to a gene: 6. CDR3: CASRGRGDSPLHF. Written as DNA, the CDR3 is TGTGCCAGTCGAGGCAGGGGGGATTCACCCCTCCACTTT.

The rearrangement uses TRBV11-2 and TRBJ2-7; no firm D call. The CDR3 runs 13 residues. The V and J ends lost 0 bases and 7 bases respectively, with 10 bases between them. Per the germline V gene, CDR1 is SGHAT and CDR2 is FQNNGV. The CDR3 protein is CASSLDPNSEQYF. The CDR3 region has the DNA TGTGCCAGCAGCTTAGATCCGAATTCTGAGCAGTACTTC.

This sequence joins TRBV7-8 and TRBJ2-5; 10 positions match TRBD2. The CDR3 length is 20 residues. V lost 3 bases, J lost 1 base, and 17 bases stayed unmatched. Germline CDR1 reads SGHVS; CDR2 reads FQNEAQ. As DNA, the CDR3 is TGTGCCAGCAGCTTTCCCCCCACCAGCGGGAGGGAGGGGGCCCAAGAGACCCAGTACTTC. The encoded protein is CASSFPPTSGREGAQETQYF.

The CDR3 sequence is CASSSGLAGGPLGELFF. CDR3 DNA: TGTGCCAGCAGCTCGGGACTAGCGGGGGGGCCGCTCGGGGAGCTGTTTTTT. The chain uses TRBV7-3 and TRBJ2-2; 16 bases match TRBD2. V lost 4 bases to trimming and J lost 7 bases; unmatched junction nucleotides: 6. Germline values: CDR1 SGHTA, CDR2 FQGTGA. The CDR3 totals 17 residues.

A word on this clone: Other DNA sequences within the sample encode an identical CDR3. The J gene is TRBJ2-1, the V gene TRBV29-1, with 7 bases matching TRBD2. The length of the CDR3 is 12 residues. V lost 6 bases, J lost 1 base, and 0 bases stayed unmatched. The germline gives CDR1 SQVTM, CDR2 ANQGSEA. The CDR3 DNA is TGCAGCGTAGCGGGATCCTACAATGAGCAGTTCTTC. Translating gives CSVAGSYNEQFF.

CDR3 protein: CAWSLAGGTDTQYF. CDR3 bases: TGTGCCTGGAGTTTAGCGGGAGGCACAGATACGCAGTATTTT. V gene TRBV30 combines with J gene TRBJ2-3, with 9 bases matching TRBD2. Germline V CDR1 and CDR2: GTSNPN, SVGIG (reference sequence). J gave up 1 base and V 2 bases, and 1 base lay outside the gene matches. The CDR3 is 14 amino acids.

V and J are TRBV7-2 and TRBJ1-5; 8 bases align to TRBD1. The CDR3 has 14 amino acids. Germline V lookup: CDR1 SGHTA, CDR2 FQGNSA. V gave up 3 bases and J gave up 7 bases; unmatched junction bases: 5. The CDR3 DNA sequence: TGTGCCAGCAGCTTCTCAGGGGGCGAACAGCCCCAGCATTTT. This sequence encodes CASSFSGGEQPQHF.

The chain employs TRBV27 and TRBJ1-1, with D possibly being TRBD1 (5 bases). V lost 3 bases to trimming and J lost 1 base, with 9 bases between them. CDR3 size: 14 residues. Germline V gene sequence: CDR1 MNHEY, CDR2 SMNVEV (reference sequence). CDR3 sequence (DNA): TGTGCCAGCAGTTTTAGACAGCAGAACACTGAAGCTTTCTTT. It specifies CASSFRQQNTEAFF.

The chain employs TRBV28 and TRBJ2-7; 9 nucleotides line up with TRBD2. CDR1 is MDHEN, CDR2 SYDVKM, per germline. The CDR3 length is 16 residues. The V gene end was trimmed by 6 bases and the J gene end by 2 bases; junction bases not matched to a gene: 11. CDR3 protein: CASRYPSGTSPYEQYF. In DNA form, the CDR3 reads TGTGCCAGCAGATACCCCTCCGGGACTAGCCCCTACGAGCAGTACTTC. Combining the CDR3 with reference TRBV28 and TRBJ2-7 gives the whole variable domain DVKVTQSSRYLVKRTGEKVFLECVQDMDHENMFWYRQDPGLGLRLIYFSYDVKMKEKGDIPEGYSVSREKKERFSLILESASTNQTSMYLCASRYPSGTSPYEQYFGPGTRLTVT.